This T cell receptor beta chain stems from a study of cytotoxic CD8 clonotypes in ibrutinib-treated CLL. From germline, CDR1 is SGDLS and CDR2 YYNGEE. CDR3 length: 12 residues. V dropped 3 bases and J dropped 7 bases, with 10 bases sitting between them. Here immunoSEQ multiplex PCR was the method, and the copy in TCRdb shows in-frame clones only, minus some. The sample lists 130,000 or so clones; roughly 80% were seen once. The chain uses TRBV9 and TRBJ2-5; D remains unclear. The TCR was taken from a human donor with chronic lymphocytic leukemia. Specimen: PBMCs, collected after 12 months of ibrutinib treatment. CDR3 amino acids: CASSAGRRTQYF. In DNA form, the CDR3 reads TGTGCCAGCAGCGCGGGCCGGAGGACCCAGTACTTC.